The subject of this entry is one TCR beta chain. Its antigen is unidentified. These data come from a study of blood T cells in healthy people across ages. A second about 6 to 11 cycle PCR used barcoded and J-beta primers. TCRdb re-derived calls from the 5' RACE reads in MiXCR, one entry per CDR3 protein. Of some 710,000 distinct CDR3 sequences in the sample, around half were seen once. Points from the study as a whole: It was found that TCR beta diversity correlated strongly with the percentage of naive T cells.

Germline values: CDR1 SGHAT, CDR2 FQNNGV. V lost 0 bases and J lost 6; bases outside the gene matches: 16. The CDR3 length is 19 residues. This chain joins TRBV11-2 and TRBJ2-3; TRBD2 aligns across 9 bases. This sequence was found in a man older than 75 in good health. The sequencing sample was made of blood. DNA of the CDR3: TGTGCCAGCAGCTTAGAATTTAGGGGACTAGCTACGACAGATGATACGCAGTATTTT. It specifies CASSLEFRGLATTDDTQYF.